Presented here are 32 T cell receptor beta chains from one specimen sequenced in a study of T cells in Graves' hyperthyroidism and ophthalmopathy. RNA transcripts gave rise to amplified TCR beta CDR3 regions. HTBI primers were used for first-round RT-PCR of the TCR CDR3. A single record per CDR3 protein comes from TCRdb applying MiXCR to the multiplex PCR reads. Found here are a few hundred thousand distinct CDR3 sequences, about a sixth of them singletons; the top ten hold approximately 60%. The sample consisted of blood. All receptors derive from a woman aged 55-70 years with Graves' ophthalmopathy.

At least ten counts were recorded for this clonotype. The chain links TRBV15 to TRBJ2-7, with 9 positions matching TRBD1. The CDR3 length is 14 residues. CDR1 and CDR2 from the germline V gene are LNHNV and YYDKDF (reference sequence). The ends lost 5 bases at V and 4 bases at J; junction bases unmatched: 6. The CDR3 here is CATSGGTGIYEQYF. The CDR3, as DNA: TGTGCCACCAGCGGAGGGACAGGGATTTACGAGCAGTACTTC.

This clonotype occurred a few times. The CDR3 DNA reads as TGTGCCACCAGTGATTCCCCGGGACTAGCGGGATCCTACGAGCAGTACTTC. Amino acids: CATSDSPGLAGSYEQYF. This chain joins TRBV24-1 and TRBJ2-7; TRBD2 matches at 13 bases. Looked up from germline, CDR1 is KGHDR and CDR2 is SFDVKD. There are 17 residues in the CDR3. The V segment lost 2 bases and the J segment 1 base; nucleotides outside the gene matches: 4.

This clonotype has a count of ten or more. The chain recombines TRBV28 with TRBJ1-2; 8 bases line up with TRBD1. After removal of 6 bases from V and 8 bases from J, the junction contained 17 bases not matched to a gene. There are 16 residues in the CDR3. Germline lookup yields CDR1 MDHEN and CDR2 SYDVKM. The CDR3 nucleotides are TGTGCCAGCAGACCCGCAGGGGGCAAAGATAGAGGGGGCTACACCTTC. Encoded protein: CASRPAGGKDRGGYTF.

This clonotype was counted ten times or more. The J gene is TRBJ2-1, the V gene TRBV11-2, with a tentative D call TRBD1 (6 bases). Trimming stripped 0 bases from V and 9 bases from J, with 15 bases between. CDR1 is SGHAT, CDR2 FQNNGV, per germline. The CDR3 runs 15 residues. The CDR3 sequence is CASSLEPRTVGEQFF. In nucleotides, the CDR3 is TGTGCCAGCAGCTTAGAACCTCGGACAGTCGGTGAGCAGTTCTTC. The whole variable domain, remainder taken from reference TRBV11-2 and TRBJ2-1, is EAGVAQSPRYKIIEKRQSVAFWCNPISGHATLYWYQQILGQGPKLLIQFQNNGVVDDSQLPKDRFSAERLKGVDSTLKIQPAKLEDSAVYLCASSLEPRTVGEQFFGPGTRLTVL.

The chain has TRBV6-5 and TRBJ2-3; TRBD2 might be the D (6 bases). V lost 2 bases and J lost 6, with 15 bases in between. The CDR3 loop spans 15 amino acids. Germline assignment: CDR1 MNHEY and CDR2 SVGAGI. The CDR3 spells CASSYVGGLSDTQYF. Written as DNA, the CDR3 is TGTGCCAGCAGTTACGTCGGGGGTCTCTCGGATACGCAGTATTTT.

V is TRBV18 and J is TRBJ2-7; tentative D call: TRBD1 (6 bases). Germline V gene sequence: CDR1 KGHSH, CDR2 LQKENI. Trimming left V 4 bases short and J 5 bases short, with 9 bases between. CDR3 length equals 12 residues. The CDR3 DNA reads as TGTGCCAGCTCACACAGGGATGACGAGCAGTACTTC. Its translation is CASSHRDDEQYF.

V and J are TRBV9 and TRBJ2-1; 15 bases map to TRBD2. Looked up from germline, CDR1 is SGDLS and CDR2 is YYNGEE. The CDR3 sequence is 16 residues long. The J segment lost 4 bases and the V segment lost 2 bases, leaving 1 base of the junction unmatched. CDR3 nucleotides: TGTGCCAGCAGCGTGGGGACTAGCGGGGGGTACAATGAGCAGTTCTTC. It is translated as CASSVGTSGGYNEQFF. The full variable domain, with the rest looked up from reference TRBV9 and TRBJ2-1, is DSGVTQTPKHLITATGQRVTLRCSPRSGDLSVYWYQQSLDQGLQFLIQYYNGEERAKGNILERFSAQQFPDLHSELNLSSLELGDSALYFCASSVGTSGGYNEQFFGPGTRLTVL.

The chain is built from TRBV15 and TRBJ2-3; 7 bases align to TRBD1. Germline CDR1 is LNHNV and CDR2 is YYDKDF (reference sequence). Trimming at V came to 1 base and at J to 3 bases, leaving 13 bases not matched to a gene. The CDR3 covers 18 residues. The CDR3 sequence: CATSRGSVVGQRTDTQYF. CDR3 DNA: TGTGCCACCAGCAGAGGATCGGTTGTGGGACAGAGAACAGATACGCAGTATTTT.

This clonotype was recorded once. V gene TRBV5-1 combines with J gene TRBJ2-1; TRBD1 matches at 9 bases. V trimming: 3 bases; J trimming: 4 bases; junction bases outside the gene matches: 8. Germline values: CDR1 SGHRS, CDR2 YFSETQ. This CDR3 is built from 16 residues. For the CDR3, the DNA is TGCGCCAGCAGCTCTACATCCGGGACAGGGTACAATGAGCAGTTCTTC. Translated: CASSSTSGTGYNEQFF.

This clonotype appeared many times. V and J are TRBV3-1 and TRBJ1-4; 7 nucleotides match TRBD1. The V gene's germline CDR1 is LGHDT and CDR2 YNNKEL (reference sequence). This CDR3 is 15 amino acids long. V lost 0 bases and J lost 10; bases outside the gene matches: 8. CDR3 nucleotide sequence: TGTGCCAGCAGCCAAGATACAACAGGGGCTGGAAAACTGTTTTTT. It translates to CASSQDTTGAGKLFF.

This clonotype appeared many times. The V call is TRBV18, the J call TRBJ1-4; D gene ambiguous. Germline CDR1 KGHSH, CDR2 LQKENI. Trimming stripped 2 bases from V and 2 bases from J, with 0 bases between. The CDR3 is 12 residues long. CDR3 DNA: TGTGCCAGCTCACCAACTAATGAAAAACTGTTTTTT. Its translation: CASSPTNEKLFF.

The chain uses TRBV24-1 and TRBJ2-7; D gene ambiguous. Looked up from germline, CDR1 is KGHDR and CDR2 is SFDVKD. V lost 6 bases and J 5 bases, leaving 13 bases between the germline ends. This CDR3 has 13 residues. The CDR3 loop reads CATSSGYVDEQYF. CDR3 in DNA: TGTGCCACCAGTTCTGGTTACGTGGACGAGCAGTACTTC.

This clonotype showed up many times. The CDR3 loop reads CASSLVRATANYGYTF. Written as DNA, the CDR3 is TGTGCCAGCAGCTTAGTCAGGGCTACCGCTAACTATGGCTACACCTTC. The chain employs TRBV7-9 and TRBJ1-2, with a possible D match to TRBD1 (5 bases). Germline CDR1 and CDR2: SEHNR and FQNEAQ (reference sequence). CDR3 length: 16 residues. Deletions cut 1 base from V and 0 bases from J, with 12 bases between.

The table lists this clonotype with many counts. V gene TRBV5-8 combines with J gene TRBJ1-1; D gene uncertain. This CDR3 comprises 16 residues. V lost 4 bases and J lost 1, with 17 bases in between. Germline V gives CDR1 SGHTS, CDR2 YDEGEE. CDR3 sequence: CASSLVPTTANTEAFF. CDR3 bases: TGTGCCAGCAGCCTTGTTCCAACTACAGCGAACACTGAAGCTTTCTTT.

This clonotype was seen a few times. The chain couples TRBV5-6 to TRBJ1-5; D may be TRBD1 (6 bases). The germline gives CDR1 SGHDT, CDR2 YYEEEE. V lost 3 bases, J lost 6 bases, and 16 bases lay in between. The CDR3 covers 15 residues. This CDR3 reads CASSWTEGRSQPQHF. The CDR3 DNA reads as TGTGCCAGCAGCTGGACAGAAGGTCGCTCTCAGCCCCAGCATTTT.

CDR3 sequence reads: CASSLIGLARTSGSTDTQYF. CDR3 bases: TGTGCCAGCAGTTTAATAGGACTAGCGAGGACCTCCGGAAGCACAGATACGCAGTATTTT. The V gene is TRBV27, the J gene TRBJ2-3; 9 bases line up with TRBD2. Germline V gene lookup returns CDR1 MNHEY and CDR2 SMNVEV (reference sequence). This CDR3 comprises 20 residues. V was pared by 2 bases and J by 0 bases, with 15 bases of the junction left unmatched.

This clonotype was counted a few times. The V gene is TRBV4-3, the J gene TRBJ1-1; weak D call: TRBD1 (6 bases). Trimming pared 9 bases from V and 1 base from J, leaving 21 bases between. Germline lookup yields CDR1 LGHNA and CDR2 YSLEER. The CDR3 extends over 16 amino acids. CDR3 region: CASRTKRGGQNTEAFF. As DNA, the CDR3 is TGCGCCAGTCGGACTAAGAGAGGGGGGCAGAACACTGAAGCTTTCTTT.

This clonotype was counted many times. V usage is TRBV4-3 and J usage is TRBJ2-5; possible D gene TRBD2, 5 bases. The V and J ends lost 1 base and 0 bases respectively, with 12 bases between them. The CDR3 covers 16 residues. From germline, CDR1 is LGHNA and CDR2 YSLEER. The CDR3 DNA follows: TGCGCCAGCAGCCAAGTTTGGAGGCACTACCAAGAGACCCAGTACTTC. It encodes CASSQVWRHYQETQYF.

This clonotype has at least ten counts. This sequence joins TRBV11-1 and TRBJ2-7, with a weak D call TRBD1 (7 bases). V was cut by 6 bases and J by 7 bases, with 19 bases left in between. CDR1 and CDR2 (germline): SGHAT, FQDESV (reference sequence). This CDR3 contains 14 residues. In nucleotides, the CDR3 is TGTGCCAGCAGGCTCGACAGGGCGGCGGGGGAGCAGTACTTC. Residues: CASRLDRAAGEQYF. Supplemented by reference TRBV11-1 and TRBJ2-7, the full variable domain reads EAEVAQSPRYKITEKSQAVAFWCDPISGHATLYWYRQILGQGPELLVQFQDESVVDDSQLPKDRFSAERLKGVDSTLKIQPAELGDSAMYLCASRLDRAAGEQYFGPGTRLTVT.

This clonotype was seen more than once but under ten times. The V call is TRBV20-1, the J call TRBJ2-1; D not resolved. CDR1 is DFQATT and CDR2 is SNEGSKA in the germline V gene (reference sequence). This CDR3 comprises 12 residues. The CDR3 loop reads CRAGRSYNEQFF. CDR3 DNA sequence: TGCAGGGCCGGGCGTTCCTACAATGAGCAGTTCTTC.

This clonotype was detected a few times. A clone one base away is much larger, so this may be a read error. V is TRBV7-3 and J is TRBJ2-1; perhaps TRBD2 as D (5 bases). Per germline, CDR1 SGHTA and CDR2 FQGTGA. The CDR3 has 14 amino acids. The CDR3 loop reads CVSSLRGSRNEQFF. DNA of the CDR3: TGTGTCAGCAGCTTACGAGGGAGTCGCAATGAGCAGTTCTTC.

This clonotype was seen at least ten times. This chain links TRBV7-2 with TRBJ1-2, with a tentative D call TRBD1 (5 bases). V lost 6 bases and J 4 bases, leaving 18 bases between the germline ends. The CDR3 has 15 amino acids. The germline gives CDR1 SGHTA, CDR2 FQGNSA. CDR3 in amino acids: CASSSQGVYLYGYTF. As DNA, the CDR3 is TGTGCCAGCAGTTCGCAGGGAGTCTACCTCTATGGCTACACCTTC.

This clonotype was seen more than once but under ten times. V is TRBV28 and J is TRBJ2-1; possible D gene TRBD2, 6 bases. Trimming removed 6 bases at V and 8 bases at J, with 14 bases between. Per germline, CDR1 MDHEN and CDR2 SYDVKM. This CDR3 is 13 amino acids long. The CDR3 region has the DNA TGTGCCAGCAGGGATCCGGGGGTCGATGAGCAGTTCTTC. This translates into CASRDPGVDEQFF.

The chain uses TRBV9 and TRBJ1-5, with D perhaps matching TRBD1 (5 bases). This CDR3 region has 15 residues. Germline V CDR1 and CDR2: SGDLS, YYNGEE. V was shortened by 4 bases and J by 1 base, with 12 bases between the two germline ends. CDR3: CASSLEGTSNQPQHF. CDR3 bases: TGTGCCAGCAGCCTAGAGGGGACGAGCAATCAGCCCCAGCATTTT.

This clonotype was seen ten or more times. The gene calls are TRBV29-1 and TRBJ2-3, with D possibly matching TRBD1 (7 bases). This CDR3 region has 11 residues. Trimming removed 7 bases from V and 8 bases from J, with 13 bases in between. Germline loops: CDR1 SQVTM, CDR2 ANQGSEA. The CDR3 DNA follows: TGCAGCGACCACAGGGGAGGTACGCAGTATTTT. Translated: CSDHRGGTQYF.

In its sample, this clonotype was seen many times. This CDR3 reads CASSELGTGIYGYTF. DNA of the CDR3: TGTGCCAGCAGTGAACTAGGGACGGGAATTTATGGCTACACCTTC. This sequence joins TRBV2 and TRBJ1-2, with D possibly matching TRBD1 (5 bases). V dropped 2 bases and J dropped 5 bases, with 15 bases sitting between them. The length of the CDR3 is 15 residues. CDR1 SNHLY and CDR2 FYNNEI come from the germline V gene.

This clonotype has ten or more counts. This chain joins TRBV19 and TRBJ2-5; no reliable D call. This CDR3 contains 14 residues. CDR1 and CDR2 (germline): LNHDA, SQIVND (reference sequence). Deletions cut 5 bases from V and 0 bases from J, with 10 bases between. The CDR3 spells CASSAKGYQETQYF. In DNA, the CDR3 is TGTGCCAGTAGTGCGAAAGGGTACCAAGAGACCCAGTACTTC.

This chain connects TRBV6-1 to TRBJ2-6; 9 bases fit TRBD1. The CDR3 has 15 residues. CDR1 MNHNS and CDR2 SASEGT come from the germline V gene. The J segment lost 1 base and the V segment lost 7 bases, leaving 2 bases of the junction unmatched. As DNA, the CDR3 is TGTGCCAGCACCGGACAGGGGTCTGGGGCCAACGTCCTGACTTTC. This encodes CASTGQGSGANVLTF.

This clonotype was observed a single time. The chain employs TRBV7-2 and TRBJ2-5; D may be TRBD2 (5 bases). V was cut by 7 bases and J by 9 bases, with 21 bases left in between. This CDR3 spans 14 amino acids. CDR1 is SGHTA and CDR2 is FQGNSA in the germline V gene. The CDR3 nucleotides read TGTGCCAGCACCACCCCGGGGAAGAGAGCGGCCCAGTACTTC. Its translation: CASTTPGKRAAQYF.

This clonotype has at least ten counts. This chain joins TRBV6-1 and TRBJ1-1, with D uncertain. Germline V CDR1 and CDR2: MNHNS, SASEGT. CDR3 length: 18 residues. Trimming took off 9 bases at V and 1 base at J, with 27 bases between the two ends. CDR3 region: CASFHRWPVIRGNTEAFF. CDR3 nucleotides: TGTGCCAGTTTCCACCGCTGGCCCGTTATCCGGGGGAACACTGAAGCTTTCTTT.

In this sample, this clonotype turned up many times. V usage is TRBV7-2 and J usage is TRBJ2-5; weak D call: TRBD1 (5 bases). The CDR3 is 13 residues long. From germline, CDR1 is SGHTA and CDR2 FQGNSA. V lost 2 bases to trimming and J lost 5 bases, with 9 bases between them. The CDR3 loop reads CASSLTGVETQYF. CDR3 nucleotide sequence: TGTGCCAGCAGCTTAACAGGAGTCGAGACCCAGTACTTC.

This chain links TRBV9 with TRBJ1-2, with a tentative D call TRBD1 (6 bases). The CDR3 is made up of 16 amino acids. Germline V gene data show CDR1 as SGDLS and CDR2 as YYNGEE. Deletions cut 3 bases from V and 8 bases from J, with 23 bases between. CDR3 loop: CASSARVGTPRGGYTF. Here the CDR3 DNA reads TGTGCCAGCAGCGCACGAGTAGGGACACCCAGGGGAGGCTACACCTTC. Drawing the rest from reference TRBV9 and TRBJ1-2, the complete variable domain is DSGVTQTPKHLITATGQRVTLRCSPRSGDLSVYWYQQSLDQGLQFLIQYYNGEERAKGNILERFSAQQFPDLHSELNLSSLELGDSALYFCASSARVGTPRGGYTFGSGTRLTVV.